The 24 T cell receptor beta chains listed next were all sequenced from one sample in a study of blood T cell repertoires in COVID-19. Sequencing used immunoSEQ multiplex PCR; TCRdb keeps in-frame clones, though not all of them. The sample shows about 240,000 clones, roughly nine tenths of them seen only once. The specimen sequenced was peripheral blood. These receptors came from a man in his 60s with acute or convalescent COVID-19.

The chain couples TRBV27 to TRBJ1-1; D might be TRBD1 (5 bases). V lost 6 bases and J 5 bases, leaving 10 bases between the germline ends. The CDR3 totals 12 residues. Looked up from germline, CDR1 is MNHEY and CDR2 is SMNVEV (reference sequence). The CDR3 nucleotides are TGTGCCAGCAGGCACGGGGGGACTGAAGCTTTCTTT. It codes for CASRHGGTEAFF.

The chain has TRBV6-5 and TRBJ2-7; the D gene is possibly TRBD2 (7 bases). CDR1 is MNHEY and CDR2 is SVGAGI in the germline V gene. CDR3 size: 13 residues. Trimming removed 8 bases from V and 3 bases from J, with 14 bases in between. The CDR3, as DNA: TGTGCCAGCCGTAGGGGGACTAACTACGAGCAGTACTTC. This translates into CASRRGTNYEQYF.

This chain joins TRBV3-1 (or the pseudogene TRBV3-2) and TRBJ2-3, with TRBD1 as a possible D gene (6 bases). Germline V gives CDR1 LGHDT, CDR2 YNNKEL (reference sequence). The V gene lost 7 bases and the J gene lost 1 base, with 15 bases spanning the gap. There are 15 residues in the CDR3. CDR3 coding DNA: TGTGCCAGCACCGAAGGGGGAATGGGCACAGATACGCAGTATTTT. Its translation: CASTEGGMGTDTQYF.

CDR3 protein: CASSIRTGGSYNSPLHF. In DNA, the CDR3 is TGTGCCAGCAGCATACGGACAGGGGGCTCCTATAATTCACCCCTCCACTTT. The V gene is TRBV7-8, the J gene TRBJ1-6; 10 positions match TRBD1. Looked up from germline, CDR1 is SGHVS and CDR2 is FQNEAQ. V dropped 5 bases and J dropped 0; count of bases not matched to a gene: 4. This CDR3 has 17 residues.

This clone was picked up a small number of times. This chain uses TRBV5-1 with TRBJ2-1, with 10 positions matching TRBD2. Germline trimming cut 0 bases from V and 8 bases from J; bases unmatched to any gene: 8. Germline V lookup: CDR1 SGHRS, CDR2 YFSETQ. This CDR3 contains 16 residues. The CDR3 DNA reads TGCGCCAGCAGCTTGGTCCGGGCTAGCGGGAGCGATGAGCAGTTCTTC. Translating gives CASSLVRASGSDEQFF.

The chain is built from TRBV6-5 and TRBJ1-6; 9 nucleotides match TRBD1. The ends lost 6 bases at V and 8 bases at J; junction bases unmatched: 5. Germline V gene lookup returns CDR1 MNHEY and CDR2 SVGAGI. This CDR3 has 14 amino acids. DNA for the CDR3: TGTGCCAGCAGCTCCCGGGACAGGGATTCACCCCTCCACTTT. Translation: CASSSRDRDSPLHF.

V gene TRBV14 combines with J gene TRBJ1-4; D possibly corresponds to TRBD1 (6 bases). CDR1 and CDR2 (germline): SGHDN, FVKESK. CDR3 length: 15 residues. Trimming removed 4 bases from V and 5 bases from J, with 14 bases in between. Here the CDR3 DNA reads TGTGCCAGCAGCCTCCGGGGGGGCGGGAATGAAAAACTGTTTTTT. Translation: CASSLRGGGNEKLFF.

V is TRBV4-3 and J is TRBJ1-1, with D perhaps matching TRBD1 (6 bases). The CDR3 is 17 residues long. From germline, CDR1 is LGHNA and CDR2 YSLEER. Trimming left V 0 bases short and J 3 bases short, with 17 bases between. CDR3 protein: CASSQDPGTRGDTEAFF. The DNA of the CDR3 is TGCGCCAGCAGCCAAGATCCAGGTACCAGGGGTGACACTGAAGCTTTCTTT.

The CDR3 is CASERAGVPDTQYF. CDR3 DNA sequence: TGTGCTTCGGAAAGGGCGGGAGTACCAGATACGCAGTATTTT. The genes are TRBV19 and TRBJ2-3; 7 nucleotides align to TRBD2. Germline-derived CDR1 and CDR2 are LNHDA and SQIVND (reference sequence). CDR3 size: 14 residues.

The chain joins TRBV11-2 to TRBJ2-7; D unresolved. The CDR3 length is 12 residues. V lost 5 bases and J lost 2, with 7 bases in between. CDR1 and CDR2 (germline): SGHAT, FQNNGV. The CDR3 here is CASSNSPYEQYF. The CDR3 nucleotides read TGTGCCAGCAGCAACTCCCCCTACGAGCAGTACTTC. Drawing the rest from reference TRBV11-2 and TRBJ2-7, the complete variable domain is EAGVAQSPRYKIIEKRQSVAFWCNPISGHATLYWYQQILGQGPKLLIQFQNNGVVDDSQLPKDRFSAERLKGVDSTLKIQPAKLEDSAVYLCASSNSPYEQYFGPGTRLTVT.

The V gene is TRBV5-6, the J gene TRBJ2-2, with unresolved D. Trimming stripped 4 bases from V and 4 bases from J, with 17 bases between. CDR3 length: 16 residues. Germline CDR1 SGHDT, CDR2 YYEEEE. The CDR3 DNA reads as TGTGCCAGCAGCCCCGAGGTCTCGCGGAGCACCGGGGAGCTGTTTTTT. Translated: CASSPEVSRSTGELFF.

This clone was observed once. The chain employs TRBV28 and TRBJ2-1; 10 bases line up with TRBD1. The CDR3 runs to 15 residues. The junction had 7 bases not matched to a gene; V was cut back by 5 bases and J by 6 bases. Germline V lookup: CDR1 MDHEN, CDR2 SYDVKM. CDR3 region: CASSPPGQGFNEQFF. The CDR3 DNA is TGTGCCAGCAGTCCTCCGGGACAGGGGTTCAATGAGCAGTTCTTC. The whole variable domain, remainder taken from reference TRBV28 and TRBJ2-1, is DVKVTQSSRYLVKRTGEKVFLECVQDMDHENMFWYRQDPGLGLRLIYFSYDVKMKEKGDIPEGYSVSREKKERFSLILESASTNQTSMYLCASSPPGQGFNEQFFGPGTRLTVL.

The DNA for the CDR3 is TGTGCCAGCAGCCCGGGGACAGGGCCGTATAATTCACCCCTCCACTTT. Residues: CASSPGTGPYNSPLHF. The J gene is TRBJ1-6, the V gene TRBV5-5, with 9 bases lining up with TRBD1. The V gene end was trimmed by 4 bases and the J gene end by 4 bases; junction bases not matched to a gene: 6. CDR1 is SGHKS, CDR2 YYEKEE, per germline (reference sequence). This CDR3 is built from 16 residues.

The CDR3 DNA follows: TGCGCCAGCAGCCAAGAGGTCGGGACTAGTGTCGGCAATGAGCAGTTCTTC. It is translated as CASSQEVGTSVGNEQFF. V gene TRBV4-3 combines with J gene TRBJ2-1; the match to TRBD2 covers 8 bases. This CDR3 comprises 17 residues. The V segment lost 0 bases and the J segment 6 bases; nucleotides outside the gene matches: 10. CDR1 and CDR2 from the germline V gene are LGHNA and YSLEER.

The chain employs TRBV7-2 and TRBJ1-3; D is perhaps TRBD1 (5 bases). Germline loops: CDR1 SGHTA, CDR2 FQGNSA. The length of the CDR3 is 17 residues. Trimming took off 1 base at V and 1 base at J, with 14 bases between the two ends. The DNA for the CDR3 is TGTGCCAGCAGCTTAGGCCAGCCTAGGGGATCTGGAAACACCATATATTTT. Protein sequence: CASSLGQPRGSGNTIYF.

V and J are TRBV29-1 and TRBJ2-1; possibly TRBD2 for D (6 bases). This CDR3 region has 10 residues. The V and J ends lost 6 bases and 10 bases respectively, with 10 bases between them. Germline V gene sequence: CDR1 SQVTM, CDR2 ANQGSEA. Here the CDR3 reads CSVRDFEQFF. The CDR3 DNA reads TGCAGCGTGCGGGATTTCGAGCAGTTCTTC.

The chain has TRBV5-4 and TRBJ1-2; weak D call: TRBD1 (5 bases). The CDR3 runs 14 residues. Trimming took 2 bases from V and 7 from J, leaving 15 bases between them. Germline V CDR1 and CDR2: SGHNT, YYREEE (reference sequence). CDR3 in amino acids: CASSFGTAILGYTF. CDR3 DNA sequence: TGTGCCAGCAGCTTCGGGACTGCGATACTTGGCTACACCTTC.

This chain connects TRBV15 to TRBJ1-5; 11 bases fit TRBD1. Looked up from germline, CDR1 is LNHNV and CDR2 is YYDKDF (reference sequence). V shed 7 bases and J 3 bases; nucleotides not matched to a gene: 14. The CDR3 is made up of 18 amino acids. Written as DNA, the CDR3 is TGTGCCACCACCCCTGACTGGGACAGGGGGTCCCTCAATCAGCCCCAGCATTTT. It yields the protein CATTPDWDRGSLNQPQHF.

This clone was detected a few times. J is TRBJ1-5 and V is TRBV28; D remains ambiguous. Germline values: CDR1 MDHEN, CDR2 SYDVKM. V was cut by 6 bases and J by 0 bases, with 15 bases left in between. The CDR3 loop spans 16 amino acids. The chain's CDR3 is CASRGYLIYSNQPQHF. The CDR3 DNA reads TGTGCCAGCAGGGGCTATCTAATTTATAGCAATCAGCCCCAGCATTTT.

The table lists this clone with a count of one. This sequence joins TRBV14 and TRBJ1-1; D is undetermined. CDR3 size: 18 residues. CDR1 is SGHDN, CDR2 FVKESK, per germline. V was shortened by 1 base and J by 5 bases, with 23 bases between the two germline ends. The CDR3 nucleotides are TGTGCCAGCAGCCAAGGAAGTGGCAGGACGGGGTATTCGACTGAAGCTTTCTTT. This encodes CASSQGSGRTGYSTEAFF.

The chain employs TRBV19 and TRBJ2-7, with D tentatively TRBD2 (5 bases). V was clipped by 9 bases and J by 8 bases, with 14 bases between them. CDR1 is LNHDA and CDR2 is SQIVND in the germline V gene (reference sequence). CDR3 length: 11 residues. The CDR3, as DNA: TGTGCCAGCTTGGGAGAAGGGAAGCAGTACTTC. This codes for CASLGEGKQYF.

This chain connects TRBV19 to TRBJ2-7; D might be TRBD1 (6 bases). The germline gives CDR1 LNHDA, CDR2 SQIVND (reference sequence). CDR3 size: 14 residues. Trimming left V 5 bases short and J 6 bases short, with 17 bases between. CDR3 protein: CASSVRAQGFEQYF. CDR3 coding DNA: TGTGCCAGTAGTGTCCGGGCCCAGGGGTTCGAGCAGTACTTC.

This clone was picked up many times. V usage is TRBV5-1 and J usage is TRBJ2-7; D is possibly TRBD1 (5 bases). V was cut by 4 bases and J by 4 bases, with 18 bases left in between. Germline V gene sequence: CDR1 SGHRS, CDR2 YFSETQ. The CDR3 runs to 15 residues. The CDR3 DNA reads TGCGCCAGCAGCCTAAGGGGCGAAGGCCCTTACGAGCAGTACTTC. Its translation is CASSLRGEGPYEQYF.

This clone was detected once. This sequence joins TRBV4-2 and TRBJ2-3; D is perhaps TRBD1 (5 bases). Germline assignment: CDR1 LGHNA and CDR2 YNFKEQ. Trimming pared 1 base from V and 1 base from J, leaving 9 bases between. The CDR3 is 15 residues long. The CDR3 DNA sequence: TGTGCCAGCAGCCAAGTCATGGGGCGCACAGATACGCAGTATTTT. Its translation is CASSQVMGRTDTQYF.